Sequencing of this T cell receptor beta chain was carried out in a study of CD8+ T cells in alopecia areata. Study-level points and caveats: Scalp clonality and expanded CD8+ clones among the top 100 showed significant decreases with tofacitinib.

In each case, RNA was isolated and then reverse transcribed into cDNA as the sequencing template. Clones were sequenced by immunoSEQ multiplex PCR, and TCRdb holds only the in-frame ones, with some missing. The profile shows 200,000 to 250,000 clones, approximately 65% of them singletons. The CDR3 extends over 17 amino acids. V was pared by 3 bases and J by 1 base, with 10 bases of the junction left unmatched. Germline V lookup: CDR1 SNHLY, CDR2 FYNNEI. Regarding treatment: oral pan-JAK inhibitor, 5-10 mg twice daily. Alopecia areata patients provided lesional scalp punch biopsies and peripheral blood, both collected for the study. Cell sorting on a FACSAria was used to separate CD4+ and CD8+ T cells from the PBMCs. As regards this clone: Antigen: not known.

The TCR was taken from a human donor with alopecia areata. The chain is built from TRBV2 and TRBJ1-1; 8 nucleotides align to TRBD1. The specimen was CD4+ T cells sorted from blood, collected at week 44, from a patient treated with tofacitinib. CDR3 coding DNA: TGTGCCAGCAGTGACCAACCTAGACAGGGGCCGAACACTGAAGCTTTCTTT. It encodes CASSDQPRQGPNTEAFF.